This T cell receptor beta chain was identified during a study of beta chain features in type 1 diabetes. This clone has more than one count but fewer than ten. Its antigen is not identified. Study-wide findings and caveats: The study found moderately but significantly shorter TCRB CDR3s in all four CD4+ subsets of Type 1 diabetes patients. The cDNA sequencing approach could over-represent high-TCR-expressing cells.

Germline V gene lookup returns CDR1 LGHNA and CDR2 YSLEER. V lost 2 bases and J lost 8; bases outside the gene matches: 5. The CDR3 totals 16 residues. All of the isolated RNA was reverse transcribed, so expressed TCRB transcripts were sequenced. The table came from immunoSEQ multiplex PCR; TCRdb's copy has only in-frame clones and leaves some out. The sample consists of 600,000 to 750,000 clones, 9.5% to 15% of them appearing once. The material sequenced was naive CD4+ T cells from blood. This sequence originates from a man aged 25 to 40 with type 1 diabetes. The chain uses TRBV4-3 and TRBJ2-4; 14 bases map to TRBD2. CDR3 DNA: TGCGCCAGCAGCCAAAATCCGGGACTAGCGGGGGACATTCAGTACTTC. As protein: CASSQNPGLAGDIQYF.